This T cell receptor (beta chain) appears in the sequencing data of a study of blood T cell repertoires in COVID-19. The wider study: Donors in the United States, Italy and Spain gave samples during acute or convalescent COVID-19.

Produced via immunoSEQ multiplex PCR; TCRdb's table is partial and in-frame only. The sample holds roughly 180,000 clones, roughly four fifths seen once. Trimming pared 7 bases from V and 3 bases from J, leaving 13 bases between. CDR1 is LNHDA, CDR2 SQIVND, per germline (reference sequence). The CDR3 totals 14 residues. The chain links TRBV19 to TRBJ2-1; no firm D call. The TCR was taken from a man aged 35 to 55 who had recovered from COVID-19. What was sequenced was PBMCs or T cells enriched from blood (not recorded which). CDR3 amino acids: CASTRGARYNEQFF. The CDR3 nucleotides read TGTGCCAGTACTCGAGGCGCCCGCTACAATGAGCAGTTCTTC.